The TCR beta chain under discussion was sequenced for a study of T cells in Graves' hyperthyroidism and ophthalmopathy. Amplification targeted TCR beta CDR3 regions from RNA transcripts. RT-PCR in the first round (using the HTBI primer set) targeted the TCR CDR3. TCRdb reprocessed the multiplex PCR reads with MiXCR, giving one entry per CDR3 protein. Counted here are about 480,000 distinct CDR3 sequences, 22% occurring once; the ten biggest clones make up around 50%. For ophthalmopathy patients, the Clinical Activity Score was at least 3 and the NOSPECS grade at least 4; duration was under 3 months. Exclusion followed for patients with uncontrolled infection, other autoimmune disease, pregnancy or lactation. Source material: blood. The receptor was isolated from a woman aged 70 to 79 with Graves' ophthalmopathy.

CDR3 nucleotide sequence: TGTGCCAGCAGCTTTACAGGGACTTATCCTCCTGAAGCTTTCTTT. This codes for CASSFTGTYPPEAFF. The chain uses TRBV7-9 and TRBJ1-1; perhaps TRBD1 as D (6 bases). The V and J ends lost 3 bases and 6 bases respectively, with 17 bases between them. The CDR3 is made up of 15 amino acids. Germline CDR1 and CDR2: SEHNR and FQNEAQ (reference sequence). The full variable domain, in which reference TRBV7-9 and TRBJ1-1 provide the parts outside the CDR3, is DTGVSQNPRHKITKRGQNVTFRCDPISEHNRLYWYRQTLGQGPEFLTYFQNEAQLEKSRLLSDRFSAERPKGSFSTLEIQRTEQGDSAMYLCASSFTGTYPPEAFFGQGTRLTVV.